The 16 T cell receptor beta chains reported below all come from one sample, sequenced in a study of blood T cell repertoires in COVID-19. The protocol was immunoSEQ multiplex PCR, while the TCRdb copy is restricted to in-frame clones and leaves out a portion. The data show approximately 210,000 clones, under 90% seen once. The sequenced sample was PBMCs or T cells enriched from blood (not recorded which). Receptors originate from a woman aged 60 to 75 who had recovered from COVID-19.

CDR3 residues: CASGRLENTGELFF. The CDR3 DNA follows: TGTGCCAGCGGAAGACTAGAGAACACCGGGGAGCTGTTTTTT. The chain links TRBV25-1 to TRBJ2-2; the D gene is possibly TRBD2 (6 bases). Trimming removed 8 bases at V and 1 base at J, with 11 bases between. CDR3 length: 14 amino acids. Germline V gene sequence: CDR1 MGHDK, CDR2 SYGVNS.

The rearrangement uses TRBV16 and TRBJ1-1; no definite D call. CDR1 KGHSY and CDR2 FQNENV come from the germline V gene. The CDR3 loop spans 15 amino acids. V lost 0 bases and J 0 bases, leaving 8 bases between the germline ends. The CDR3 here is CASSQSRAMNTEAFF. The CDR3 nucleotides read TGTGCCAGCAGCCAATCGAGGGCTATGAACACTGAAGCTTTCTTT. Combining the CDR3 with reference TRBV16 and TRBJ1-1 gives the whole variable domain GEEVAQTPKHLVRGEGQKAKLYCAPIKGHSYVFWYQQVLKNEFKFLISFQNENVFDETGMPKERFSAKCLPNSPCSLEIQATKLEDSAVYFCASSQSRAMNTEAFFGQGTRLTVV.

The chain combines TRBV3-1 (or the pseudogene TRBV3-2) with TRBJ1-2; possibly TRBD1 for D (5 bases). The CDR3 has 12 residues. Deletions cut 1 base from V and 6 bases from J, with 6 bases between. CDR1 and CDR2 from the germline V gene are LGHDT and YNNKEL (reference sequence). The CDR3: CASSQGGDGYTF. The CDR3 DNA sequence: TGTGCCAGCAGCCAAGGGGGGGATGGCTACACCTTC.

The CDR3 DNA sequence: TGTGCCAGCAGCTTAGCGCGGCTAGCGGGAGCAACAGATACGCAGTATTTT. Translation: CASSLARLAGATDTQYF. This rearrangement joins TRBV7-2 to TRBJ2-3, with TRBD2 matching 10 bases. V was pared by 0 bases and J by 3 bases, with 6 bases of the junction left unmatched. Germline CDR1 reads SGHTA; CDR2 reads FQGNSA. CDR3 size: 17 residues. The full variable domain, completed using reference TRBV7-2 and TRBJ2-3, is GAGVSQSPSNKVTEKGKDVELRCDPISGHTALYWYRQSLGQGLEFLIYFQGNSAPDKSGLPSDRFSAERTGGSVSTLTIQRTQQEDSAVYLCASSLARLAGATDTQYFGPGTRLTVL.

The chain combines TRBV19 with TRBJ2-5, with D maybe TRBD2 (6 bases). The germline V gene has CDR1 LNHDA and CDR2 SQIVND (reference sequence). The length of the CDR3 is 15 residues. Trimming stripped 1 base from V and 2 bases from J, with 11 bases between. The CDR3 reads CASSIGLGGQETQYF. CDR3 coding DNA: TGTGCCAGTAGTATAGGGCTTGGGGGGCAAGAGACCCAGTACTTC.

The genes are TRBV9 and TRBJ2-7; D possibly corresponds to TRBD1 (6 bases). Germline V gene sequence: CDR1 SGDLS, CDR2 YYNGEE. CDR3 length: 14 amino acids. Trimming stripped 4 bases from V and 0 bases from J, with 11 bases between. CDR3 residues: CASSNRDTSYEQYF. The CDR3 DNA reads TGTGCCAGCAGCAACCGGGACACCTCCTACGAGCAGTACTTC.

V gene TRBV18 combines with J gene TRBJ1-5; TRBD1 matches 9 bases. The V segment lost 6 bases and the J segment 6 bases; nucleotides outside the gene matches: 9. Germline CDR1 reads KGHSH; CDR2 reads LQKENI. The length of the CDR3 is 15 residues. CDR3 protein: CASSLTDRGFQPQHF. The CDR3 region has the DNA TGTGCCAGCTCGCTCACGGACAGGGGTTTTCAGCCCCAGCATTTT.

In DNA form, the CDR3 reads TGTGCCAGCAGCTGGGGGACTAGCGGGAGTTACAATGAGCAGTTCTTC. Protein product: CASSWGTSGSYNEQFF. V usage is TRBV5-5 and J usage is TRBJ2-1, with TRBD2 identical over 14 bases. The V and J ends lost 3 bases and 4 bases, in that order; junction bases with no gene match: 3. CDR1 and CDR2 from the germline V gene are SGHKS and YYEKEE (reference sequence). This CDR3 has 16 residues.

The chain recombines TRBV6-2 or TRBV6-3 with TRBJ1-1; 7 bases are shared with TRBD1. The CDR3 extends over 12 amino acids. V was pared by 6 bases and J by 7 bases, with 5 bases of the junction left unmatched. Germline assignment: CDR1 MNHEY and CDR2 SVGEGT. Here the CDR3 reads CASSKQGLEAFF. CDR3 DNA sequence: TGTGCCAGCAGCAAACAGGGGCTTGAAGCTTTCTTT.

This clone came up a few times. The V and J genes are TRBV10-3 and TRBJ2-7; possibly TRBD2 for D (5 bases). Looked up from germline, CDR1 is ENHRY and CDR2 is SYGVKD. Trimming pared 6 bases from V and 0 bases from J, leaving 12 bases between. CDR3 length: 14 amino acids. CDR3 in amino acids: CAIRADGSSYEQYF. CDR3 sequence (DNA): TGTGCCATCAGAGCGGACGGTAGCTCCTACGAGCAGTACTTC.

The V call is TRBV5-1, the J call TRBJ1-2; TRBD1 might be the D (5 bases). This CDR3 comprises 14 residues. V lost 0 bases and J 8 bases, leaving 14 bases between the germline ends. Germline CDR1 SGHRS, CDR2 YFSETQ. CDR3 nucleotide sequence: TGCGCCAGCAGCTTGGTTTGGGGGGAAGACGGCTACACCTTC. Amino acid sequence: CASSLVWGEDGYTF.

The chain carries TRBV7-7 and TRBJ2-2; TRBD1 aligns across 9 bases. Losses at the gene ends were 5 bases for V and 3 bases for J; bases not matched to a gene: 4. Germline assignment: CDR1 SSHAT and CDR2 FNYEAQ (reference sequence). The CDR3 has 15 amino acids. The CDR3 coding sequence is TGTGCCAGCAGCCCGGGACAGGGTTACACCGGGGAGCTGTTTTTT. This encodes CASSPGQGYTGELFF. The variable domain in full, with the rest retrieved from reference TRBV7-7 and TRBJ2-2, is GAGVSQSPRYKVTKRGQDVTLRCDPISSHATLYWYQQALGQGPEFLTYFNYEAQPDKSGLPSDRFSAERPEGSISTLTIQRTEQRDSAMYRCASSPGQGYTGELFFGEGSRLTVL.

This clone was recorded only once. The chain recombines TRBV19 with TRBJ1-4; 9 nucleotides match TRBD1. This CDR3 contains 16 residues. CDR1 and CDR2 (germline): LNHDA, SQIVND (reference sequence). Germline trimming cut 1 base from V and 8 bases from J; bases unmatched to any gene: 8. The CDR3: CASSIAKGQGGEKLFF. The CDR3 DNA sequence: TGTGCCAGTAGTATAGCTAAGGGACAGGGCGGGGAAAAACTGTTTTTT.

CDR3 bases: TGTGCCAGCGGGAGGGACGAGCAGTACTTC. Its translation: CASGRDEQYF. The rearrangement joins TRBV6-5 to TRBJ2-7, with 7 bases lining up with TRBD2. The CDR3 runs 10 residues. Trimming cost V 8 bases and J 5 bases; bases outside gene matches: 0. The germline V gene encodes CDR1 MNHEY and CDR2 SVGAGI.

This clone was seen a handful of times. V usage is TRBV9 and J usage is TRBJ1-2, with D maybe TRBD1 (6 bases). Germline CDR1 SGDLS, CDR2 YYNGEE. The V gene lost 1 base and the J gene lost 7 bases, with 11 bases spanning the gap. The CDR3 has 13 amino acids. CDR3 DNA: TGTGCCAGCAGCGTACAGGGGTACGGTGGCTACACCTTC. This gives the protein CASSVQGYGGYTF.

The chain couples TRBV27 to TRBJ1-1, with a possible D match to TRBD1 (6 bases). CDR3 length: 14 residues. Deletions cut 4 bases from V and 1 base from J, with 10 bases between. Germline lookup yields CDR1 MNHEY and CDR2 SMNVEV (reference sequence). CDR3 nucleotides: TGTGCCAGCAGTTCCGGGACACAGAACACTGAAGCTTTCTTT. It translates to CASSSGTQNTEAFF.